This T cell receptor beta chain was recorded in a study of long-term antiretroviral therapy in people with HIV. Survey-level resolution applied to immunoSEQ assay v3.0. Assay: immunoSEQ multiplex PCR; the TCRdb copy retains only in-frame clones and omits some. The table includes 42,000 or so clones, roughly 90% detected once. The germline V and J ends were trimmed by 4 bases and 3 bases, with 9 bases remaining between them. The CDR3 loop spans 14 amino acids. Germline V lookup: CDR1 LNHDA, CDR2 SQIVND (reference sequence). The TCR originated in a woman aged 45-65 years with HIV. The specimen comprised unsorted PBMCs, sampled 1.2 years after starting antiretroviral therapy. V usage is TRBV19 and J usage is TRBJ2-2; D might be TRBD1 (6 bases). In nucleotides, the CDR3 is TGTGCCAGTAGTAACCACAGGGACACCGGGGAGCTGTTTTTT. It translates to CASSNHRDTGELFF.